The T cell receptor (beta chain) described here comes from a study of response to subunit inactivated influenza vaccine. Study-wide results and limits: The authors suggested that every seasonal influenza vaccination recruits few new T cells.

This clonotype occurred a few times. The antigen is undetermined. TCRdb redid the calling of the RT-PCR reads with MiXCR, one entry per CDR3 protein. The table includes almost 600,000 distinct CDR3 sequences, 12% to 15% detected once. V gave up 0 bases and J gave up 6 bases; unmatched junction bases: 11. Germline V gene sequence: CDR1 KGHSH, CDR2 LQKENI. The CDR3 length is 16 residues. This receptor was taken from a man aged 50 to 60 who received an inactivated influenza vaccine. V is TRBV18 and J is TRBJ2-7, with 7 bases aligning to TRBD1. Sequenced here: PBMCs from blood, sampled about 13 days after vaccination. DNA of the CDR3: TGTGCCAGCTCACCACCGTTGACAGGGAAGGTGGGCGAGCAGTACTTC. This sequence encodes CASSPPLTGKVGEQYF. Based on the CDR3 plus reference TRBV18 and TRBJ2-7, the full variable domain is NAGVMQNPRHLVRRRGQEARLRCSPMKGHSHVYWYRQLPEEGLKFMVYLQKENIIDESGMPKERFSAEFPKEGPSILRIQQVVRGDSAAYFCASSPPLTGKVGEQYFGPGTRLTVT.